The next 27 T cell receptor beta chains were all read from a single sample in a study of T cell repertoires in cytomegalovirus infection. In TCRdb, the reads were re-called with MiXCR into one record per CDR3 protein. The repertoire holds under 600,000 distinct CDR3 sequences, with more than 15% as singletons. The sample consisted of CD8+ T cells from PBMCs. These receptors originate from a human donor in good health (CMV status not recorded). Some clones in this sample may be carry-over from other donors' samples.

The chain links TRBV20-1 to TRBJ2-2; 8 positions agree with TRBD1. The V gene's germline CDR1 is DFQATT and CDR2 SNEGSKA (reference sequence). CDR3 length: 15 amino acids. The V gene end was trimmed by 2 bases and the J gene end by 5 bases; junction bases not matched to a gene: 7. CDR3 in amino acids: CSARSQGARTGELFF. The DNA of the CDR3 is TGCAGTGCTAGATCGCAGGGGGCGCGGACCGGGGAGCTGTTTTTT.

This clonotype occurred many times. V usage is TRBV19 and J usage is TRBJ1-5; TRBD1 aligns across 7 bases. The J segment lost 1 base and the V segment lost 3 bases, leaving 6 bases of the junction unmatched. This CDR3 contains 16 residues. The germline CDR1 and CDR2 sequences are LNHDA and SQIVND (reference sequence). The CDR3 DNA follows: TGTGCCAGTAGTATCGACAGGGTCGGGAGCAATCAGCCCCAGCATTTT. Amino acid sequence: CASSIDRVGSNQPQHF.

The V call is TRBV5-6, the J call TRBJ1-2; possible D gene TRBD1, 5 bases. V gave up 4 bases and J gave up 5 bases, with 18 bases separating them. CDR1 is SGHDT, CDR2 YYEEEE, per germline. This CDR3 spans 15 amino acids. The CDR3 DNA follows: TGTGCCAGCAGCCTCAGCGGGGCGACTGCTTATGGCTACACCTTC. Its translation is CASSLSGATAYGYTF.

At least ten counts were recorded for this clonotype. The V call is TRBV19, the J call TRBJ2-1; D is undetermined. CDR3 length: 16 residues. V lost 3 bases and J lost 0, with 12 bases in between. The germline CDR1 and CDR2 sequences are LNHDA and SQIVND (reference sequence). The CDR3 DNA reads TGTGCCAGTAGTATTACCATCAGGAGCTCCTACAATGAGCAGTTCTTC. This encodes CASSITIRSSYNEQFF. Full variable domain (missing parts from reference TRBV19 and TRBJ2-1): DGGITQSPKYLFRKEGQNVTLSCEQNLNHDAMYWYRQDPGQGLRLIYYSQIVNDFQKGDIAEGYSVSREKKESFPLTVTSAQKNPTAFYLCASSITIRSSYNEQFFGPGTRLTVL.

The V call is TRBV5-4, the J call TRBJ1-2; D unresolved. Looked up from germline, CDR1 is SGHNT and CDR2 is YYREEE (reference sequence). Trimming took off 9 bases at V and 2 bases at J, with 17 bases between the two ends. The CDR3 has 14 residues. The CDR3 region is CATRSDTDNYGYTF. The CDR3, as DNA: TGTGCCACCCGATCGGATACGGACAACTATGGCTACACCTTC.

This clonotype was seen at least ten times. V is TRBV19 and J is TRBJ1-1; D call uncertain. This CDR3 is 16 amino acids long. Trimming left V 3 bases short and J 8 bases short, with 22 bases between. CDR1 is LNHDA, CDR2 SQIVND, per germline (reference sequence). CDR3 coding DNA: TGTGCCAGTAGTATCCCCCTTGACGGCTCAAAACTGGAAGCTTTCTTT. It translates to CASSIPLDGSKLEAFF.

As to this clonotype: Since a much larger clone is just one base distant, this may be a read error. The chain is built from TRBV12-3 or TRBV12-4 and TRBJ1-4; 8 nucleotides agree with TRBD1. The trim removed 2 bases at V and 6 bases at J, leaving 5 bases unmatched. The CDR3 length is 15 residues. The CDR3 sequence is CASSLTGGEDEKLFF. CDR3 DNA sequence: TGTGCCAGCAGTTTAACAGGGGGAGAAGATGAAAAACTGTTTTTT.

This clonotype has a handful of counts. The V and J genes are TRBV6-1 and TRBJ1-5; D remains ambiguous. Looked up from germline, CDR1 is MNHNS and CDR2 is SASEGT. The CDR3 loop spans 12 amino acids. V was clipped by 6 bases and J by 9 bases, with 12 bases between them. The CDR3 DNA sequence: TGTGCCAGCAGGCTACGATTGTGGCCCCAGCATTTT. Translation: CASRLRLWPQHF.

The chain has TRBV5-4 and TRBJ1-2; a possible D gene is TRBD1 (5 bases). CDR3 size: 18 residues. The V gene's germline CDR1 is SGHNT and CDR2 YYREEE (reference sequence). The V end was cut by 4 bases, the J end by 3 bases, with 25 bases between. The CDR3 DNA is TGTGCCAGCAGCGAGCCAGGGACCTTCGGGCCCTCGGACTATGGCTACACCTTC. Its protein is CASSEPGTFGPSDYGYTF.

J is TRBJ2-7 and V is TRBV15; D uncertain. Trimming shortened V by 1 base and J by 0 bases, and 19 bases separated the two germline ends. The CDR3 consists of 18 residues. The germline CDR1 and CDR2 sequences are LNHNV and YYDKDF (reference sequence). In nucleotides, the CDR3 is TGTGCCACCAGCAGAGGGCCGATTGTCGCCGAGAGCTCCTACGAGCAGTACTTC. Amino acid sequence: CATSRGPIVAESSYEQYF.

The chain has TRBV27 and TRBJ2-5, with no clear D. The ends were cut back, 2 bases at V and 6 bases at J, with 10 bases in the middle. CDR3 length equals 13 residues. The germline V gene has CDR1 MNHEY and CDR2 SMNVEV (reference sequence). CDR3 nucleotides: TGTGCCAGCAGTTTAGGGCGCGGACAGACCCAGTACTTC. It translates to CASSLGRGQTQYF.

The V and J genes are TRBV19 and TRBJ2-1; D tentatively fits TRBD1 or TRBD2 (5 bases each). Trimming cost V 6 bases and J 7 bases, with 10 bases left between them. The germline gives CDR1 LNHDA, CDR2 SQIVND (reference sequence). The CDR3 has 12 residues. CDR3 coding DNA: TGTGCCAGTAGGATTTGGGGGAATGAGCAGTTCTTC. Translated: CASRIWGNEQFF.

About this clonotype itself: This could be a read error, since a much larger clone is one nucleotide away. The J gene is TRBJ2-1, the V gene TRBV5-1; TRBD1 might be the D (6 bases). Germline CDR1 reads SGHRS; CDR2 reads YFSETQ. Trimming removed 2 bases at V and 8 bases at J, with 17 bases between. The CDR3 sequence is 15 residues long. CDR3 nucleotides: TGCGCCAGCAGCTTAGGACAGAGCCGCGCCGATGAGCAGTTCTTC. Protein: CASSLGQSRADEQFF.

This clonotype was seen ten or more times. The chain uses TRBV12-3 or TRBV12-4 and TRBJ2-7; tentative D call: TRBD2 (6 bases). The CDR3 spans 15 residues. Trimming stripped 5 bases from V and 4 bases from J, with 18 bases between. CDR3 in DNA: TGTGCCAGCAGTGCCCCAGGTAGCGGTCTTTACGAGCAGTACTTC. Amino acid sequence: CASSAPGSGLYEQYF.

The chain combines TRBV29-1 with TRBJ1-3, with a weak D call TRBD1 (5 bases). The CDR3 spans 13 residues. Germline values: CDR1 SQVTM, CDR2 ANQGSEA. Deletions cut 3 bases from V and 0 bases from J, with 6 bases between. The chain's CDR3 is CSVDGGSGNTIYF. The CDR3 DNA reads TGCAGCGTTGACGGGGGCTCTGGAAACACCATATATTTT.

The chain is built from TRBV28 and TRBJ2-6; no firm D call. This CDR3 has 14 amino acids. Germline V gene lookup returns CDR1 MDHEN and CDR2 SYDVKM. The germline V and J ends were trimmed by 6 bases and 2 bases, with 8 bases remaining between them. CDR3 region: CASRGGAGANVLTF. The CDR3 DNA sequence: TGTGCCAGCAGAGGTGGGGCTGGGGCCAACGTCCTGACTTTC.

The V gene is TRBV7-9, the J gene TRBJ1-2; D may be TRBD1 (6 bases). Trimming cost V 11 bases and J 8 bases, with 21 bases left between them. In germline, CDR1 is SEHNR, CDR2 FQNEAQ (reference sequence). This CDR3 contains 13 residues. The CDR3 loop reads CALGGGLFPGYTF. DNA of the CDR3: TGTGCCCTGGGGGGGGGCCTCTTTCCAGGCTACACCTTC.

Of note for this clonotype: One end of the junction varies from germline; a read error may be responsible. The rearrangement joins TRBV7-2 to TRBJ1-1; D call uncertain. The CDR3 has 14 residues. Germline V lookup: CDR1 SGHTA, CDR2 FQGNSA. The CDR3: CASSLADMGTEAFF. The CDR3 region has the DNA TGTGCTAGCAGCTTAGCTGACATGGGAACTGAAGCTTTCTTT.

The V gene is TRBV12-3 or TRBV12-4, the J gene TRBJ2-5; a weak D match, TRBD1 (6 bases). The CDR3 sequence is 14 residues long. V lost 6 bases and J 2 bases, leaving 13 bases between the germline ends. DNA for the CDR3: TGTGCCAGCAGGGGGTTGGACAGTCAAGAGACCCAGTACTTC. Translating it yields CASRGLDSQETQYF.

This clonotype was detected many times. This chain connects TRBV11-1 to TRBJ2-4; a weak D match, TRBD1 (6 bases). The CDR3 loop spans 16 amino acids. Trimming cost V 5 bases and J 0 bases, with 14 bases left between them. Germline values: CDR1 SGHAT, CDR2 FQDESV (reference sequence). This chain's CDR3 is CASSPKGVEAKNIQYF. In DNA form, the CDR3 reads TGTGCCAGCAGCCCAAAGGGGGTAGAAGCCAAAAACATTCAGTACTTC.

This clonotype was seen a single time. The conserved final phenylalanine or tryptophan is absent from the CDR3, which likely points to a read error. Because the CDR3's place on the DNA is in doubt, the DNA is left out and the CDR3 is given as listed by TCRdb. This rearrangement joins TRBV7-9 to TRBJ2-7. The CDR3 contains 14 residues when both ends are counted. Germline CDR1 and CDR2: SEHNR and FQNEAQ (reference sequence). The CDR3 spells CASSSVLNAYEQDL.

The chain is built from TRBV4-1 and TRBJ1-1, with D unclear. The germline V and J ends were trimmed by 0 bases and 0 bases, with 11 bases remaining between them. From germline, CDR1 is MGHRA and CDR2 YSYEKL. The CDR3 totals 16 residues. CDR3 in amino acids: CASSQDGLGLNTEAFF. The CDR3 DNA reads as TGCGCCAGCAGCCAAGATGGGTTAGGGTTGAACACTGAAGCTTTCTTT.

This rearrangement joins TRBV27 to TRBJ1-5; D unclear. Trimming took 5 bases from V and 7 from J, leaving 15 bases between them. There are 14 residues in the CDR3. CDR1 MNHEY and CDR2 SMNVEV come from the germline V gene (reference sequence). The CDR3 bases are TGTGCCAGCAGTCTCGGGAGGACGGGGCAGCCCCAGCATTTT. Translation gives CASSLGRTGQPQHF.

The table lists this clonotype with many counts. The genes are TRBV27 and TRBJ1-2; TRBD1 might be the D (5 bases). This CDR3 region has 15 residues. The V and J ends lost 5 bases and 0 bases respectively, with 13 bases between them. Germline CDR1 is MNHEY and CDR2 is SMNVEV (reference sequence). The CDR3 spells CASSERQTSNYGYTF. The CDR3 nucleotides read TGTGCCAGCAGTGAACGACAGACCTCTAACTATGGCTACACCTTC.

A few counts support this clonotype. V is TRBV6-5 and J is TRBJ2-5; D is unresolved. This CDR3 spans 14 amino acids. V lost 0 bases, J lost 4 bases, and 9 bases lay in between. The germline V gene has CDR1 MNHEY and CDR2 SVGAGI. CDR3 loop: CASSYSAGGETQYF. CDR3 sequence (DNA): TGTGCCAGCAGTTACTCGGCAGGTGGAGAGACCCAGTACTTC.

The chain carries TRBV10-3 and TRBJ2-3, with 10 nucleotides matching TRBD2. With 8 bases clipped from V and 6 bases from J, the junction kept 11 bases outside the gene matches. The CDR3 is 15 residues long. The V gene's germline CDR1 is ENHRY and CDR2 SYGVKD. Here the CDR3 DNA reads TGTGCCATCGCCGAGCGGGGGGGCCCATACGATACGCAGTATTTT. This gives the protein CAIAERGGPYDTQYF.

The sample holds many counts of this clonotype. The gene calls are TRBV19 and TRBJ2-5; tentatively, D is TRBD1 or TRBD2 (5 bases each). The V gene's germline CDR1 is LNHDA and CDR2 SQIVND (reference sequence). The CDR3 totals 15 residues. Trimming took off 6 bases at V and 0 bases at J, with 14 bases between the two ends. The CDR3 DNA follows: TGTGCCAGTAGCCACATTGGGACGTACCAAGAGACCCAGTACTTC. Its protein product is CASSHIGTYQETQYF.